This T cell receptor beta chain was recorded in a study of blood T cell repertoires in COVID-19. Study information: Material from acute and convalescent COVID-19 was sourced from the United States, Italy and Spain. T cells, B-cell-depleted T cells, or PBMCs provided the cDNA or gDNA that served as material.

V gave up 11 bases and J gave up 5 bases; unmatched junction bases: 14. Germline V gene lookup returns CDR1 MNHNY and CDR2 SVGAGI (reference sequence). The CDR3 has 14 amino acids. Authors' analysis steps: The authors estimated nucleated cell counts from reference gene primer amplification. Data came from immunoSEQ multiplex PCR; TCRdb stores just in-frame clones and leaves some out. V, J and clone size derive from that table, while D and trimming were established from the DNA sequence. The data show roughly 49,000 clones, 80% to 90% seen once. The sample consisted of peripheral blood. The chain combines TRBV6-6 with TRBJ1-2; TRBD1 aligns across 7 bases. The sequence was collected from a man aged 50-60 years with active COVID-19. CDR3 in DNA: TGTGCCGCAGGCCCGGGGGACAGTGATTATGGCTACACCTTC. This codes for CAAGPGDSDYGYTF.